One sample yielded the 15 T cell receptor beta chains listed below, sequenced in a study of blood T cell repertoires in COVID-19 (dated by TCRdb to the early 2020s). The library came from the immunoSEQ multiplex PCR assay. TCRdb mirrors the immuneACCESS table, restricted to in-frame sequences. Some clones are absent from its copies; in checked studies, under half trace to an unresolved V gene, and the reason for the others is unknown. Here the sample has under 150,000 clones; approximately 83% occur a single time. The ten biggest clones cover around 17% of the sample. Sequencing used peripheral blood. Every receptor here comes from a woman aged 45-65 years who had recovered from COVID-19.

The chain has TRBV19 and TRBJ2-7; 11 nucleotides agree with TRBD2. The length of the CDR3 is 14 residues. V was pared by 6 bases and J by 7 bases, with 8 bases of the junction left unmatched. Germline CDR1 and CDR2: LNHDA and SQIVND (reference sequence). The CDR3 sequence is CASRILAGGGEQYF. DNA for the CDR3: TGTGCCAGTAGAATCCTAGCGGGAGGTGGTGAGCAGTACTTC.

The CDR3 protein is CASSRQGTSREQYF. CDR3 sequence (DNA): TGCGCCAGCAGCCGACAGGGGACCTCTCGTGAGCAGTACTTC. The chain combines TRBV5-1 with TRBJ2-7, with TRBD1 matching 8 bases. CDR3 length: 14 residues. The junction had 10 bases not matched to a gene; V was cut back by 4 bases and J by 7 bases. CDR1 and CDR2 from the germline V gene are SGHRS and YFSETQ. The variable domain in full, completed from reference TRBV5-1 and TRBJ2-7, reads KAGVTQTPRYLIKTRGQQVTLSCSPISGHRSVSWYQQTPGQGLQFLFEYFSETQRNKGNFPGRFSGRQFSNSRSEMNVSTLELGDSALYLCASSRQGTSREQYFGPGTRLTVT.

The chain recombines TRBV6-5 with TRBJ2-5; D is ambiguous. This CDR3 region has 13 residues. Trimming removed 2 bases from V and 4 bases from J, with 8 bases in between. Germline V gene lookup returns CDR1 MNHEY and CDR2 SVGAGI. The CDR3 here is CASSYTTRETQYF. In DNA, the CDR3 is TGTGCCAGCAGTTACACCACACGAGAGACCCAGTACTTC.

The rearrangement links TRBV5-1 to TRBJ2-1; D not resolved. This CDR3 is built from 15 residues. V lost 0 bases, J lost 2 bases, and 9 bases lay in between. CDR1 SGHRS and CDR2 YFSETQ come from the germline V gene. CDR3 residues: CASSLVLLPYNEQFF. The CDR3 DNA reads as TGCGCCAGCAGCTTGGTGCTACTCCCCTACAATGAGCAGTTCTTC.

A single count supports this clone. V gene TRBV9 combines with J gene TRBJ2-7, with 9 positions matching TRBD1. This CDR3 is 16 amino acids long. The V gene end was trimmed by 0 bases and the J gene end by 5 bases; junction bases not matched to a gene: 9. CDR1 and CDR2 from the germline V gene are SGDLS and YYNGEE. The CDR3 bases are TGTGCCAGCAGCGTAGCTGCCGGGACAGGGCGCCACGAGCAGTACTTC. Encoded protein: CASSVAAGTGRHEQYF.

The chain carries TRBV19 and TRBJ1-5; no reliable D call. V was clipped by 7 bases and J by 3 bases, with 13 bases between them. Per germline, CDR1 LNHDA and CDR2 SQIVND (reference sequence). CDR3 length equals 14 residues. CDR3 protein: CASNGGRPNQPQHF. The CDR3 nucleotides are TGTGCCAGTAACGGCGGCAGACCCAATCAGCCCCAGCATTTT.

This sequence joins TRBV19 and TRBJ1-5; D gene uncertain. V lost 1 base, J lost 3 bases, and 10 bases lay in between. Germline-derived CDR1 and CDR2 are LNHDA and SQIVND (reference sequence). The CDR3 has 15 amino acids. The CDR3 sequence is CASSIGMRNNQPQHF. The CDR3 region has the DNA TGTGCCAGTAGTATAGGTATGAGAAACAATCAGCCCCAGCATTTT.

This clone was found a few times. The chain recombines TRBV4-1 with TRBJ1-2; 10 bases are shared with TRBD1. The germline CDR1 and CDR2 sequences are MGHRA and YSYEKL. CDR3 length: 17 residues. Trimming cost V 0 bases and J 1 base; bases outside gene matches: 5. The CDR3 DNA is TGCGCCAGCAGCCAAGATCCGACAGGGGGCAGTAACTATGGCTACACCTTC. It codes for CASSQDPTGGSNYGYTF.

This clone was seen only once. The chain carries TRBV5-1 and TRBJ2-3; perhaps TRBD1 as D (5 bases). Germline V gene sequence: CDR1 SGHRS, CDR2 YFSETQ. The CDR3 extends over 16 amino acids. V shed 4 bases and J shed 3 bases, with 18 bases lying between them. This CDR3 is CASSGDMGRRTDTQYF. The CDR3 region has the DNA TGCGCCAGCAGCGGCGACATGGGGCGTCGTACAGATACGCAGTATTTT.

The chain joins TRBV6-5 to TRBJ1-1; D is possibly TRBD1 (5 bases). This CDR3 region has 15 residues. CDR1 and CDR2 from the germline V gene are MNHEY and SVGAGI. V lost 2 bases and J 3 bases, leaving 13 bases between the germline ends. CDR3 residues: CASSYLSRADTEAFF. Here the CDR3 DNA reads TGTGCCAGCAGTTACCTATCCAGGGCCGACACTGAAGCTTTCTTT.

The chain links TRBV15 to TRBJ1-4; no definite D call. This CDR3 has 15 amino acids. Between the trimmed V and J ends, which lost 1 base and 8 bases, there was a span of 14 bases. Germline V gene data show CDR1 as LNHNV and CDR2 as YYDKDF (reference sequence). CDR3 loop: CATSRVSRLTEKLFF. The CDR3 coding sequence is TGTGCCACCAGCAGAGTTTCCAGACTAACAGAAAAACTGTTTTTT. Full variable domain (missing parts from reference TRBV15 and TRBJ1-4): DAMVIQNPRYQVTQFGKPVTLSCSQTLNHNVMYWYQQKSSQAPKLLFHYYDKDFNNEADTPDNFQSRRPNTSFCFLDIRSPGLGDTAMYLCATSRVSRLTEKLFFGSGTQLSVL.

This clone was seen only once. This chain joins TRBV30 and TRBJ1-6; the D gene is possibly TRBD1 (5 bases). CDR3 size: 17 residues. V lost 3 bases and J lost 7, with 22 bases in between. Per germline, CDR1 GTSNPN and CDR2 SVGIG (reference sequence). In DNA, the CDR3 is TGTGCCTGGAGACCGCTCGGTAGGGGCTTTGTCAATTCACCCCTCCACTTT. This codes for CAWRPLGRGFVNSPLHF.

The chain couples TRBV7-3 to TRBJ2-1; 12 bases fit TRBD2. The CDR3 consists of 18 residues. Germline V gene lookup returns CDR1 SGHTA and CDR2 FQGTGA. Trimming cost V 4 bases and J 8 bases; bases outside gene matches: 15. DNA for the CDR3: TGTGCCAGCAGCTCCCCCAGGGGGGGGACTAGCGGGCCTTATGAGCAGTTCTTC. Translation: CASSSPRGGTSGPYEQFF.

Concerning this clone itself: At the DNA level, this CDR3 is encoded by other sequences in the same sample as well. The rearrangement links TRBV27 to TRBJ1-5; the D is unclear. The V end was cut by 6 bases, the J end by 3 bases, with 9 bases between. The CDR3 is 13 amino acids. Germline CDR1 MNHEY, CDR2 SMNVEV (reference sequence). The CDR3 nucleotides read TGTGCCAGCAGCCCCGGGTACAATCAGCCCCAGCATTTT. Translated, it gives CASSPGYNQPQHF.

The chain recombines TRBV24-1 with TRBJ2-3; TRBD2 aligns across 10 bases. The length of the CDR3 is 16 residues. Germline V gene lookup returns CDR1 KGHDR and CDR2 SFDVKD. V was clipped by 4 bases and J by 1 base; unmatched bases: 4. The CDR3 DNA follows: TGTGCCACCAGTGACCTAGCGGGAGTAGGCACAGATACGCAGTATTTT. It encodes CATSDLAGVGTDTQYF.